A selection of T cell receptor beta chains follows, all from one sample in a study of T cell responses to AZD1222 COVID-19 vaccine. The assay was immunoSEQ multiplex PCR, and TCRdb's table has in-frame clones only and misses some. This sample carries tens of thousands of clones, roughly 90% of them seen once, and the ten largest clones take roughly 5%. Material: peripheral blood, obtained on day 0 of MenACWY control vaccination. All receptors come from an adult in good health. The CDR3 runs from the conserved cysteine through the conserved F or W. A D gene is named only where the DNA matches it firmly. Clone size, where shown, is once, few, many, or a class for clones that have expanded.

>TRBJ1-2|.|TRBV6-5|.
CASSYKGTGYTF
TGTGCCAGCAGTTACAAAGGGACGGGCTACACCTTC
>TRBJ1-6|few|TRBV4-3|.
CASSHVGQDSPLHF
TGCGCCAGCAGCCACGTGGGGCAGGATTCACCCCTCCACTTT
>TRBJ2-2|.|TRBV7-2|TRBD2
CASTPGGDWAGELFF
TGTGCCAGCACCCCTGGGGGGGATTGGGCCGGGGAGCTGTTTTTT
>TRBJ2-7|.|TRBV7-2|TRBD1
CASSWDRGPYEQYF
TGTGCCAGCAGCTGGGACAGGGGCCCCTACGAGCAGTACTTC
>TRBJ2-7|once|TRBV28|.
CASSPPGGSYEQYF
TGTGCCAGCAGTCCCCCCGGGGGCTCCTACGAGCAGTACTTC
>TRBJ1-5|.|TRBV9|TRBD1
CASRAGTGNQPQHF
TGTGCCAGCAGAGCCGGGACAGGGAATCAGCCCCAGCATTTT
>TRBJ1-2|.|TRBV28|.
CASSSTGLLTNYGYTF
TGTGCCAGCAGTTCGACAGGACTACTTACTAACTATGGCTACACCTTC
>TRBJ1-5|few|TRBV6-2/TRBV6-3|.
CASSILGALQPQHF
TGTGCCAGCAGTATTCTAGGGGCGTTACAGCCCCAGCATTTT
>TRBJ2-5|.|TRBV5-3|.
CARSLIGRHQTQYF
TGTGCCAGAAGCTTGATTGGCAGACACCAGACCCAGTACTTC
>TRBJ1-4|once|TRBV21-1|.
CASRGGTREKLFF
TGTGCCAGCAGAGGGGGGACTCGAGAAAAACTGTTTTTT
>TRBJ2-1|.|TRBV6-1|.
CASSENEAADEQFF
TGTGCCAGCAGTGAAAATGAGGCAGCTGATGAGCAGTTCTTC
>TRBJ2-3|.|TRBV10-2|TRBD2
CASSEMRLAGMETQYF
TGCGCCAGCAGTGAGATGAGGCTAGCGGGAATGGAGACGCAGTATTTT
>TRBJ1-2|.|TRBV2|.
CASRRIDTYGYTF
TGTGCCAGCAGGAGGATAGATACATATGGCTACACCTTC
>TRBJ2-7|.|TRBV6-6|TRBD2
CASRLGGIRDEQYF
TGTGCCAGCCGACTCGGGGGGATTCGGGACGAGCAGTACTTC
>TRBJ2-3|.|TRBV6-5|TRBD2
CASSFTSGRTDTQYF
TGTGCCAGCAGTTTCACTAGCGGGCGCACAGATACGCAGTATTTT
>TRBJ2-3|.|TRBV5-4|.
CASSSRLGSTDTQYF
TGTGCCAGCAGCTCCCGACTAGGCTCCACAGATACGCAGTATTTT
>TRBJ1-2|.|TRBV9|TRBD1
CASTNRGTYGYTF
TGTGCCAGCACAAACAGGGGTACCTATGGCTACACCTTC
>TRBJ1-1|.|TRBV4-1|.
CASSSGPMNTEAFF
TGCGCCAGCAGCTCAGGGCCCATGAACACTGAAGCTTTCTTT
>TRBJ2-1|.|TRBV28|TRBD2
CASTPGLAVYNEQFF
TGTGCCAGCACCCCGGGACTAGCGGTTTACAATGAGCAGTTCTTC
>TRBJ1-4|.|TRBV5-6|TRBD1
CASSLGTGGNEKLFF
TGTGCCAGCAGCTTGGGGACAGGGGGGAATGAAAAACTGTTTTTT
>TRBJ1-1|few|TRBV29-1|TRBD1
CSVERDREYTEAFF
TGCAGCGTTGAAAGGGACAGGGAGTACACTGAAGCTTTCTTT
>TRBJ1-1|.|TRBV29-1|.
CSVEGLNTEAFF
TGCAGCGTTGAGGGGTTGAACACTGAAGCTTTCTTT
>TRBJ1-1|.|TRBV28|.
CASSLSGLNTEAFF
TGTGCCAGCAGTTTATCAGGGTTGAACACTGAAGCTTTCTTT
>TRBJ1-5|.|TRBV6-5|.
CASRGYSNQPQHF
TGTGCCAGCAGAGGTTATAGCAATCAGCCCCAGCATTTT
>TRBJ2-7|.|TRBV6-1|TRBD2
CASSAPKWGGNYEQYF
TGTGCCAGCAGTGCACCGAAGTGGGGGGGTAACTACGAGCAGTACTTC
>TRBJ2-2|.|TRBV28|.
CASNDPTSNTGELFF
TGTGCCAGCAACGACCCGACATCGAACACCGGGGAGCTGTTTTTT
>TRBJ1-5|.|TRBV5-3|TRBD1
CARSSTGPTGATGIQPQHF
TGTGCCAGAAGCTCCACCGGTCCGACAGGGGCTACGGGAATTCAGCCCCAGCATTTT
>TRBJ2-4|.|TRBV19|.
CASYDSGGIQYF
TGTGCCAGTTACGACTCTGGTGGCATTCAGTACTTC
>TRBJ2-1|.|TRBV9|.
CASSVTGNEQFF
TGTGCCAGCAGCGTTACAGGAAATGAGCAGTTCTTC
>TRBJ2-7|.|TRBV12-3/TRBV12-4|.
CASSSGSHYEQYF
TGTGCCAGCAGTTCAGGCAGCCACTACGAGCAGTACTTC
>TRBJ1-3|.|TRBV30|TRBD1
CAWSVGGTPSHF
TGTGCCTGGAGTGTAGGGGGCACCCCGAGCCATTTT
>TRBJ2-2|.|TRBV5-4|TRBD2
CASYPLAGGVTGELFF
TGTGCCAGCTATCCCTTAGCGGGAGGTGTCACCGGGGAGCTGTTTTTT
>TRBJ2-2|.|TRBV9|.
CASSVEWQQTNTGELFF
TGTGCCAGCAGCGTAGAATGGCAACAAACGAACACCGGGGAGCTGTTTTTT
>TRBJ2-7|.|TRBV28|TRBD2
CASSFTSGDDTYEQYF
TGTGCCAGCAGTTTTACTAGCGGGGACGATACCTACGAGCAGTACTTC
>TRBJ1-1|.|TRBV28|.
CASSSLETEAFF
TGTGCCAGCTCCTCCCTTGAAACTGAAGCTTTCTTT
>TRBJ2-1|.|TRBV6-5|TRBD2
CASSYKASGINEQFF
TGTGCCAGCAGTTACAAGGCTAGCGGGATCAATGAGCAGTTCTTC
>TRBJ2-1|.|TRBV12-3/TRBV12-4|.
CASSFRSEQFF
TGTGCCAGCAGTTTTCGGAGTGAGCAGTTCTTC
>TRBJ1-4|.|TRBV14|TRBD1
CASSQGMTGTNEKLFF
TGTGCCAGCAGCCAAGGAATGACAGGGACTAATGAAAAACTGTTTTTT
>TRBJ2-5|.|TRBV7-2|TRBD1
CASSLTGNQETQYF
TGTGCCAGCAGCTTGACAGGGAACCAAGAAACCCAGTACTTC
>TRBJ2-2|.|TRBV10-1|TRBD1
CASRDGQGTGELFF
TGCGCCAGCAGAGACGGACAGGGCACCGGGGAGCTGTTTTTT
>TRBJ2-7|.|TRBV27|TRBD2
CASSLRAGVLYEQYF
TGTGCCAGCAGTTTAAGGGCGGGAGTCTTGTACGAGCAGTACTTC
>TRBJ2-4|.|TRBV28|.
CASSLKGPAKNIQYF
TGTGCCAGCAGTTTAAAGGGGCCAGCCAAAAACATTCAGTACTTC
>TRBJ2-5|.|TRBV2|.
CASRRNGGQETQYF
TGTGCCAGCCGGAGAAACGGCGGACAAGAGACCCAGTACTTC
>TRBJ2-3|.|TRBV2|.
CASSVSGKGGDTQYF
TGTGCCAGCAGTGTATCCGGAAAAGGTGGAGATACGCAGTATTTT
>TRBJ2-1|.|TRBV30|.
CAWTGGYSYNEQFF
TGTGCCTGGACGGGCGGATACTCCTACAATGAGCAGTTCTTC
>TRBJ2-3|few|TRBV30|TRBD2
CAWTGTSVNTQYF
TGTGCCTGGACTGGGACTAGCGTAAATACGCAGTATTTT
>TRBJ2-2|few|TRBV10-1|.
CASSDMRSGELFF
TGCGCCAGCAGTGATATGAGGTCCGGGGAGCTGTTTTTT
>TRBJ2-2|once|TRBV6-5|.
CASSFLFGGPGELFF
TGTGCCAGCAGTTTTCTGTTCGGGGGCCCCGGGGAGCTGTTTTTT
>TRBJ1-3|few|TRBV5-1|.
CASSPGLSGNTIYF
TGCGCCAGCAGCCCGGGGCTCTCTGGAAACACCATATATTTT